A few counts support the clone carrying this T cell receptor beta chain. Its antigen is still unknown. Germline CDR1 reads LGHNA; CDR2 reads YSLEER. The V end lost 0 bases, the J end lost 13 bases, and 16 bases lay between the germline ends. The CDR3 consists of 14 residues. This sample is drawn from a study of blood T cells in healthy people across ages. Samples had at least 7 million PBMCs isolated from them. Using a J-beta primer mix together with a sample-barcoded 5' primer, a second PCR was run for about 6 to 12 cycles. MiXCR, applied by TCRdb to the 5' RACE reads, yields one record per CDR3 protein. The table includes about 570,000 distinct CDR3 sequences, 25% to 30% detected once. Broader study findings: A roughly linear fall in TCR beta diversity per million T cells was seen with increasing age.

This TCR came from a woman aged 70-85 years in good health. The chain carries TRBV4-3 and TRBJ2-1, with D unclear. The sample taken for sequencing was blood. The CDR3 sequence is CASSQDDSGLLQFF. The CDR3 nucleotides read TGCGCCAGCAGCCAAGATGATTCGGGTCTCCTCCAGTTCTTC.